This TCR beta chain was sequenced in a study of T cells in Graves' hyperthyroidism and ophthalmopathy. Study results and caveats: In the blood, most expanded thyroid clonotypes above 0.001 appeared as well. A 13 V-J signature model discriminated ophthalmopathy versus stable hyperthyroidism.

Amplified TCR beta CDR3 regions came from RNA transcripts. Carried out on the TCR CDR3, a first-round RT-PCR used the HTBI primer set. TCRdb independently ran MiXCR on the multiplex PCR reads; one entry per CDR3 protein. The data contain hundreds of thousands of distinct CDR3 sequences, less than 30% of them singletons. The sample holds many counts of this clonotype. Its antigen is still unknown. CDR1 and CDR2 (germline): SGHRS, YFSETQ. Trimming removed 0 bases at V and 4 bases at J, with 17 bases between. This CDR3 has 16 amino acids. This clonotype was sampled from a man aged 40-49 years with Graves' hyperthyroidism that later progressed to Graves' ophthalmopathy. Sequencing used blood. The V gene is TRBV5-1, the J gene TRBJ2-7, with D perhaps matching TRBD2 (6 bases). CDR3 DNA sequence: TGCGCCAGCAGCTTGGCAACCCGCGGGAATCTATACGAGCAGTACTTC. The encoded protein is CASSLATRGNLYEQYF.